This T cell receptor beta chain emerged from a study of a mutant IDH1 vaccine in newly diagnosed glioma. General study findings and limits: Apparently, pseudoprogression bore no relation to changes among the top peripheral T cell clonotypes.

On this clone itself: Its target is not known.

Trimming took 0 bases from V and 6 from J; bases not matched to a gene: 9. In germline, CDR1 is LNHNV, CDR2 YYDKDF (reference sequence). This CDR3 comprises 17 residues. Time point specified: week 47, end of study. Each vaccine dose was 300 ug of mutant IDH1 20-mer peptide, with topical imiquimod. The data were produced by immunoSEQ multiplex PCR, yet TCRdb's version contains in-frame clones alone and is incomplete. The data hold about 50,000 clones, with about 88% observed a single time. The sequence was collected from a woman in her twenties or thirties with glioma. Some clones in this sample may be carry-over from other donors' samples. This sequence joins TRBV15 and TRBJ2-2, with TRBD1 matching 8 bases. The sequencing here drew on PBMCs, taken from a glioma patient whose treatment included an IDH1 peptide vaccine. The chain's CDR3 is CATSRDRDRRFAGELFF. CDR3 nucleotide sequence: TGTGCCACCAGCAGAGATCGGGACAGGAGGTTCGCCGGGGAGCTGTTTTTT.